This entry features one T cell receptor (beta chain) sequence. Its antigen is unidentified. The CDR3 is made up of 15 amino acids. Germline V gives CDR1 SEHNR, CDR2 FQNEAQ (reference sequence). V dropped 3 bases and J dropped 6; count of bases not matched to a gene: 9. The sample belongs to a study of cytomegalovirus exposure and HLA in healthy donors. General observations from the study: It has been reported that TCR beta sequences accurately predicted the HLA-A and HLA-B alleles of most subjects.

13 Jbeta primers and 60 Vbeta primers were used for the PCR. Data came from immunoSEQ multiplex PCR; TCRdb stores just in-frame clones and leaves some out. The top ten clones hold about 0.25% of a sample with roughly 180,000 clones, more than 70% of them seen once. Sequencing used PBMCs. The chain carries TRBV7-9 and TRBJ2-7; 9 nucleotides line up with TRBD2. The clonotype originates from a boy between 10 and 17 years old in good health and CMV-seronegative. This chain's CDR3 is CASSFGLAGRVEQYF. DNA for the CDR3: TGTGCCAGCAGCTTTGGGCTAGCGGGACGCGTCGAGCAGTACTTC.